The rows below give T cell receptor beta chains drawn from one sample of a study of cytomegalovirus exposure and HLA in healthy donors. Profiling relied on immunoSEQ multiplex PCR, and the TCRdb table lists in-frame clones only, not all of them. This listing includes around 100,000 clones. Specimen: PBMCs. The receptors here all came from a young man in good health and CMV-seronegative. The CDR3 runs from the conserved cysteine through the conserved F or W. D genes are given only for firm matches.

d_call: TRBD1; j_call: TRBJ2-3; v_call: TRBV11-2; cdr3_aa: CASSLGQGQGTDTQYF
d_call: TRBD1; j_call: TRBJ1-1; v_call: TRBV2; cdr3_aa: CASSEQGLRTGGAFF
d_call: .; j_call: TRBJ1-2; v_call: TRBV25-1; cdr3_aa: CASSDPGSPYGYTF
d_call: .; j_call: TRBJ1-5; v_call: TRBV7-9; cdr3_aa: CASSLSSNQPQHF
d_call: .; j_call: TRBJ1-4; v_call: TRBV12-5; cdr3_aa: CASGLARWQSATNEKLFF
d_call: TRBD1; j_call: TRBJ1-2; v_call: TRBV18; cdr3_aa: CASSPQGTGTNYGYTF
d_call: .; j_call: TRBJ2-5; v_call: TRBV11-1; cdr3_aa: CASSFATRKQETQYF
d_call: .; j_call: TRBJ1-6; v_call: TRBV9; cdr3_aa: CASSMGHRNSPLHF
d_call: .; j_call: TRBJ2-1; v_call: TRBV12-5; cdr3_aa: CASGFRDEQFF
d_call: .; j_call: TRBJ1-5; v_call: TRBV11-2; cdr3_aa: CASSLAVMAVQHF
d_call: .; j_call: TRBJ1-6; v_call: TRBV19; cdr3_aa: CASSIRRPLNSPLHF
d_call: .; j_call: TRBJ1-3; v_call: TRBV2; cdr3_aa: CASSEQGYGNTIYF
d_call: .; j_call: TRBJ1-2; v_call: TRBV19; cdr3_aa: CASRQRADYGYTF
d_call: TRBD1; j_call: TRBJ2-5; v_call: TRBV5-1; cdr3_aa: CASSPRTGGARQYF